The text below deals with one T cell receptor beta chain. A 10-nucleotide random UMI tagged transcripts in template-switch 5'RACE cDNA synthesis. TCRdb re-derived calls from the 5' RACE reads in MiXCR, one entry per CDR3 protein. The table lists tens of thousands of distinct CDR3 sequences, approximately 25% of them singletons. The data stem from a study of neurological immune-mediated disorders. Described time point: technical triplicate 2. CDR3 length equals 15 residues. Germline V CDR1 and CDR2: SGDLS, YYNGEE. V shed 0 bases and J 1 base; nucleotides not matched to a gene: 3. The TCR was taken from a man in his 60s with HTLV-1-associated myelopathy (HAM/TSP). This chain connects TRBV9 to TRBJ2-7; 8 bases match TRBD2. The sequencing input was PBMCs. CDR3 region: CASSVEPSGSYEQYF. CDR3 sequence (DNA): TGTGCCAGCAGCGTAGAGCCTAGCGGGTCCTACGAGCAGTACTTC.